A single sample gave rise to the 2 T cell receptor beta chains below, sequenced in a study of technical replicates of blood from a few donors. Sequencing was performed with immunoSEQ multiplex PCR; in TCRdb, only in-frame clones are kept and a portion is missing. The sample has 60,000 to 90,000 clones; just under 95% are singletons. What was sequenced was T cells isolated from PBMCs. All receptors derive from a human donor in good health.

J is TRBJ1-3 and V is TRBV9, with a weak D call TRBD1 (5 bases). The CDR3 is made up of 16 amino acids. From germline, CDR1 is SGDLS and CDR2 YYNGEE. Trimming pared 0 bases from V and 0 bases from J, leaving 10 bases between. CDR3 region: CASSVEQGHSGNTIYF. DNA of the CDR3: TGTGCCAGCAGCGTAGAGCAGGGCCACTCTGGAAACACCATATATTTT. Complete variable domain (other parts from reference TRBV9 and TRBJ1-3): DSGVTQTPKHLITATGQRVTLRCSPRSGDLSVYWYQQSLDQGLQFLIQYYNGEERAKGNILERFSAQQFPDLHSELNLSSLELGDSALYFCASSVEQGHSGNTIYFGEGSWLTVV.

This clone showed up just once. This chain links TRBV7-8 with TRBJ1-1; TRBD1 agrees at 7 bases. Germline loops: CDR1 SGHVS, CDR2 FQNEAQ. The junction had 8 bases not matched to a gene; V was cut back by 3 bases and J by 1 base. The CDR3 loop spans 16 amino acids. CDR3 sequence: CASSFGTEAPNTEAFF. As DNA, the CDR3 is TGTGCCAGCAGCTTCGGGACAGAGGCGCCGAACACTGAAGCTTTCTTT.